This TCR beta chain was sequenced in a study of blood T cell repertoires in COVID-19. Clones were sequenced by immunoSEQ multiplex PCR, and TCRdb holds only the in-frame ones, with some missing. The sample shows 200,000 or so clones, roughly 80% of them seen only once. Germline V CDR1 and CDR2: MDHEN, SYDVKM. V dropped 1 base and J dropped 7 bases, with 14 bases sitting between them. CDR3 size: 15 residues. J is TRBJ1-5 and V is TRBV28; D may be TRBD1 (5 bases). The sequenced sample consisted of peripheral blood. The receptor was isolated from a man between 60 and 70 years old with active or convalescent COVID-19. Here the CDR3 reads CASSLSQGQGQPQHF. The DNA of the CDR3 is TGTGCCAGCAGTTTATCCCAGGGCCAGGGACAGCCCCAGCATTTT.